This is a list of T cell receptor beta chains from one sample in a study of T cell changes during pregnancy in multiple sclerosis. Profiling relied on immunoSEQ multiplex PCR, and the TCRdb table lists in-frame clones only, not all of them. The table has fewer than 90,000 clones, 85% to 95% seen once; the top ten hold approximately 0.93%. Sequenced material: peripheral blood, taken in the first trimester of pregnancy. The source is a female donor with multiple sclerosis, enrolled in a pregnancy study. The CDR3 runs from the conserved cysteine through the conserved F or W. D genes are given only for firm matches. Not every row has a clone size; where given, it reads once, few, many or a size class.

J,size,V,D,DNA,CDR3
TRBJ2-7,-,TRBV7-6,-,TGTGCCAGCAGCTTAATGGCAGGCGACCCCTACGAGCAGTACTTC,CASSLMAGDPYEQYF
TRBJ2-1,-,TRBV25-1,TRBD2,TGTGCCAGCAGCTTTTTCGGGGGGGCTGGCTACAATGAGCAGTTCTTC,CASSFFGGAGYNEQFF
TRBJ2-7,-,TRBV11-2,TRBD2,TGTGCCAGCAGCTTAATACTAGCGGGAAATGAACAGTACTTC,CASSLILAGNEQYF
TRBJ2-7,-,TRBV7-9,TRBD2,TGTGCCAGCAGCTCCTTAGGACTAGCGGGTTCTTCCTACGAGCAGTACTTC,CASSSLGLAGSSYEQYF
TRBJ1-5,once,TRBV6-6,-,TGTGCCAGCAGTTACTCGAAACAGTATCAGCCCCAGCATTTT,CASSYSKQYQPQHF
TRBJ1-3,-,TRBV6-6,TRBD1,TGTGCCAGCAGTTACTCGGGGACAGGGGGAAACACCATATATTTT,CASSYSGTGGNTIYF
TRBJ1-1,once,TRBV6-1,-,TGTGCCAGCAGTGAAGTTTACAGAGAGTATGAAGCTTTCTTT,CASSEVYREYEAFF
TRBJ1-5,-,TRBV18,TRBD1,TGTGCCAGCTCACCGGTTCACAGGGGGCAGCCCCAGCATTTT,CASSPVHRGQPQHF
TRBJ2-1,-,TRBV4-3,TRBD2,TGCGCCAGCAGCCCCCGCCCGACTAGCGGGGCTGGGAATGAGCAGTTCTTC,CASSPRPTSGAGNEQFF
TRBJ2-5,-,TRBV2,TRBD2,TGTGCCAGCAGTGAAGGGCGGCTAGCGGGGACCCAAGAGACCCAGTACTTC,CASSEGRLAGTQETQYF
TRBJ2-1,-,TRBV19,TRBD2,TGTGCCAGTAGTAGCGGGAGGGGGAATGAGCAGTTCTTC,CASSSGRGNEQFF
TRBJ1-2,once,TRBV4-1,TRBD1,TGCGCCAGCAGCCCCGGGACAGGGTCAACCTATGGCTACACCTTC,CASSPGTGSTYGYTF
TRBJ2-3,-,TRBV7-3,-,TGTGCCAGCAGCCAACATCCAGATACGCAGTATTTT,CASSQHPDTQYF
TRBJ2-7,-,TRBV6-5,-,TGTGCCAGCAGTTACACGGGCCAAAGGGGCCACGAGCAGTACTTC,CASSYTGQRGHEQYF
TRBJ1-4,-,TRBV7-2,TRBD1,TGTGCCAGCAGCCGTGCACAGGGGGCGGGAGAAAAACTGTTTTTT,CASSRAQGAGEKLFF
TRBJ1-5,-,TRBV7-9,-,TGTGCCAGCAGCCGGGACAATCAGCCCCAGCATTTT,CASSRDNQPQHF
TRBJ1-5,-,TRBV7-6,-,TGTGCCAGCAGCTTAGGGCAGGGTGATCAGCCCCAGCATTTT,CASSLGQGDQPQHF
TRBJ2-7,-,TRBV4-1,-,TGCGCCAGCAGCCAAGGAGGCGGGAAAGCCTCCTACGAGCAGTACTTC,CASSQGGGKASYEQYF
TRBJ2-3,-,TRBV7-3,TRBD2,TGTGCCAGCAGCTTAAACCCGGGACTAGCGGGGGGCGGGGATACGCAGTATTTT,CASSLNPGLAGGGDTQYF
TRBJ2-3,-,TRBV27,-,TGTGCCAGCAGTTTAAAAGCTAGCACAGATACGCAGTATTTT,CASSLKASTDTQYF
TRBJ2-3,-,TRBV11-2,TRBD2,TGTGCCAGCAGCTTAGGACCGGCCCGGGGAGCGGGGGGCCCAGATACGCAGTATTTT,CASSLGPARGAGGPDTQYF
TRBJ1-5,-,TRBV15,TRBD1,TGTGCCACCGGGACAGCCTTAGGCAATCAGCCCCAGCATTTT,CATGTALGNQPQHF
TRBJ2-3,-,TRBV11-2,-,TGTGCCAGCAGCTATGGGGGCGTAACCCTTCGCACAGATACGCAGTATTTT,CASSYGGVTLRTDTQYF
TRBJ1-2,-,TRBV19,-,TGTGCCAGTAGTATAGACGGGACAAACTATGGCTACACCTTC,CASSIDGTNYGYTF
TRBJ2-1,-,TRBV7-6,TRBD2,TGTGCCAGCAGCCGGGGACTAGCGGGGGGGACTAGTTTCAATGAGCAGTTCTTC,CASSRGLAGGTSFNEQFF
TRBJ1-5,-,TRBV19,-,TGTGCCAGTAGTATCCCCGGAGGTCAGCCCCAGCATTTT,CASSIPGGQPQHF
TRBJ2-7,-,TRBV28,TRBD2,TGTGCCAGCACCCGCGGGAGTGGCGAGCAGTACTTC,CASTRGSGEQYF
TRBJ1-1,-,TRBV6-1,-,TGTGCCAGCAGTGAGGCGGGGTTGAACACTGAAGCTTTCTTT,CASSEAGLNTEAFF
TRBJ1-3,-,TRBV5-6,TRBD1,TGTGCCAGCAGCGGGGGGGACAGGGGTTATCACTCTGGAAACACCATATATTTT,CASSGGDRGYHSGNTIYF
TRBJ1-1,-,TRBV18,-,TGTGCCAGCTCATCTGACAGGCCCATGAACACTGAAGCTTTCTTT,CASSSDRPMNTEAFF
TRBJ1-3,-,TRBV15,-,TGTGCCACCAGGAGGGAGGCGGGGTTTGGAAACACCATATATTTT,CATRREAGFGNTIYF
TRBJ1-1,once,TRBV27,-,TGTGCCAGCAGTTTTAGGGGTTCGAAGACTGAAGCTTTCTTT,CASSFRGSKTEAFF
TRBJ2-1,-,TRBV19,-,TGTGCCAGTAGTATTTTCGGGGGGCGTAAGAATGAGCAGTTCTTC,CASSIFGGRKNEQFF
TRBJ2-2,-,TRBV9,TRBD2,TGTGCCAGCAGCCCAGTGGGGCTAGCGGAAATTACCGGGGAGCTGTTTTTT,CASSPVGLAEITGELFF
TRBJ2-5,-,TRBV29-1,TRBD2,TGCAGCGTGTGGAAGGGGGGTAGCGGGAGTTTAGAGACCCAGTACTTC,CSVWKGGSGSLETQYF
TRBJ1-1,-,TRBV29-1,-,TGCAGCGTGGGAGCACGGGGAGGTGAAGCTTTCTTT,CSVGARGGEAFF
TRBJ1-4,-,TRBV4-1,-,TGCGCCAGCAGCCAAGATGAGGGAGCAACTAATGAAAAACTGTTTTTT,CASSQDEGATNEKLFF
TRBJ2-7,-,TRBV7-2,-,TGTGCCAGCAGCTTAGCGGTGCAGGTTTTTTACGAGCAGTACTTC,CASSLAVQVFYEQYF
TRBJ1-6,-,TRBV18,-,TGTGCCAGCTCACCTACGCGGAGGGACAATTCACCCCTCCACTTT,CASSPTRRDNSPLHF
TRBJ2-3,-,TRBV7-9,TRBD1,TGTGCCAGCAGCTTCCGGGACAGGGGGCGGGGTGCCACAGATACGCAGTATTTT,CASSFRDRGRGATDTQYF